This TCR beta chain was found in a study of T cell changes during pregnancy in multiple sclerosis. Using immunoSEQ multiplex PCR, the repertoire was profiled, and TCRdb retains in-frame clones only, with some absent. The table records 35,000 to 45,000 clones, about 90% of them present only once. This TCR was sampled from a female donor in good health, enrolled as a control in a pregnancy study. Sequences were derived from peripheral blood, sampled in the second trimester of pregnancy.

DNA for the CDR3: TGTGCCAGCAGCTTTATGGGGGGGTCCCAGCATTTT. This translates into CASSFMGGSQHF. This chain connects TRBV7-2 to TRBJ1-5; D perhaps matches TRBD1 (5 bases). Germline V gene lookup returns CDR1 SGHTA and CDR2 FQGNSA. Trimming removed 3 bases from V and 11 bases from J, with 11 bases in between. The CDR3 spans 12 residues.